This T cell receptor (beta chain) was sequenced during a study of T cells after posttransplantation cyclophosphamide. V was shortened by 6 bases and J by 7 bases, with 16 bases between the two germline ends. CDR3 length: 14 residues. CDR1 is MNHEY and CDR2 is SMNVEV in the germline V gene (reference sequence). Points from the study as a whole: Donor CD8+ memory clones often dominated recipient blood repertoires at later times.

Produced via immunoSEQ multiplex PCR; TCRdb's table is partial and in-frame only. The table lists over 20,000 clones, 95% to 99% of them singletons. With respect to this clone: The target antigen is unknown.

Sequenced input: naive CD8+ T cells sorted from PBMCs. The TCR originated in a man in his forties or fifties in good health, CMV-negative, and a related stem cell transplant donor. The chain links TRBV27 to TRBJ2-1, with D perhaps TRBD2 (6 bases). CDR3 bases: TGTGCCAGCAGCCGCGGGACTTCATGGAATGAGCAGTTCTTC. Translated: CASSRGTSWNEQFF.